A single sample is the source of the 22 T cell receptor beta chains below, sequenced in a study of regulatory T cells in long-lasting Graves disease listed by TCRdb under 2021. Library preparation was by multiplex PCR. Sequencing instrument: Illumina HiSeq 4000. CDR3 regions were amplified by Arm-PCR with iRepertoire HTBI primers to construct TCR beta libraries. The public sequencing data were trimmed at Q25 with fastp and processed into clonotypes with MiXCR by TCRdb, which kept only in-frame beta chains. Every CDR3 protein is listed once, alongside the most common genes and DNA of its rows. The sample table contains about 540,000 distinct CDR3 sequences; only one count was recorded for roughly 12% of them. The ten largest clones capture 10% of the sample. According to the study, the label for this sample's time point signals: newly diagnosed GD, antithyroid drugs for less than 3 months. RNA was extracted from PBMCs in TRIzol for both TCR sequencing and RNA sequencing.

In addition, the sample was reused for a study of T cells in Graves' hyperthyroidism and ophthalmopathy.

Sequences were derived from peripheral blood mononuclear cells (PBMCs), sampled at new diagnosis, from a patient treated with antithyroid drugs. Receptors were obtained from a man aged 25-45 years with Graves disease. Donor details come from another sample of the same person, matched by shared clones.

This clonotype was seen a handful of times. This sequence joins TRBV7-9 and TRBJ1-6; D uncertain. The CDR3 extends over 15 amino acids. CDR1 is SEHNR, CDR2 FQNEAQ, per germline (reference sequence). Trimming removed 0 bases from V and 6 bases from J, with 9 bases in between. DNA of the CDR3: TGTGCCAGCAGCTTAGCGGCAGGCGGTAATTCACCCCTCCACTTT. It encodes CASSLAAGGNSPLHF.

This clonotype was picked up many times. This chain joins TRBV2 and TRBJ2-3; unclear D gene. V lost 7 bases and J lost 1, with 24 bases in between. The CDR3 loop spans 18 amino acids. CDR1 and CDR2 from the germline V gene are SNHLY and FYNNEI. The CDR3 DNA reads TGTGCCAGCATAACCCTAGATCGGTCCCAACTGGGCACAGATACGCAGTATTTT. Translating gives CASITLDRSQLGTDTQYF.

This clonotype was counted at least ten times. V usage is TRBV5-1 and J usage is TRBJ2-7; 12 bases map to TRBD2. With 2 bases clipped from V and 2 bases from J, the junction kept 11 bases outside the gene matches. Germline CDR1 SGHRS, CDR2 YFSETQ. The CDR3 is 18 amino acids. The CDR3 bases are TGCGCCAGCAGCTTCGGGGCTAGCGGGAGGGCCAGTCCCTACGAGCAGTACTTC. Encoded protein: CASSFGASGRASPYEQYF. Drawing the rest from reference TRBV5-1 and TRBJ2-7, the complete variable domain is KAGVTQTPRYLIKTRGQQVTLSCSPISGHRSVSWYQQTPGQGLQFLFEYFSETQRNKGNFPGRFSGRQFSNSRSEMNVSTLELGDSALYLCASSFGASGRASPYEQYFGPGTRLTVT.

This clonotype was seen ten or more times. The chain couples TRBV30 to TRBJ2-3; 8 nucleotides line up with TRBD1. The ends lost 5 bases at V and 3 bases at J; junction bases unmatched: 1. Germline V CDR1 and CDR2: GTSNPN, SVGIG (reference sequence). This CDR3 is 12 amino acids long. This chain's CDR3 is CAWQGATDTQYF. The CDR3 DNA sequence: TGTGCCTGGCAGGGGGCAACAGATACGCAGTATTTT.

A note on this clonotype: A much larger clone sits a single nucleotide away, making a read error possible. This chain's CDR3 is CANGLVQPGLETQYF. CDR3 in DNA: TGTGCTAATGGTTTGGTACAGCCCGGCCTCGAGACCCAGTACTTC. The chain is built from TRBV12-5 and TRBJ2-1; no definite D call. Near its end, the DNA agrees better with TRBJ2-5, so the J call may be wrong. Germline CDR1 LGHNT, CDR2 FRNRAP. This CDR3 has 15 amino acids.

This clonotype was observed a handful of times. J is TRBJ1-3 and V is TRBV6-1; D is unclear. This CDR3 contains 13 residues. V was shortened by 11 bases and J by 0 bases, with 11 bases between the two germline ends. Per the germline V gene, CDR1 is MNHNS and CDR2 is SASEGT. The CDR3 nucleotides read TGTGCCTTACTTCTCACCTCTGGAAACACCATATATTTT. As protein: CALLLTSGNTIYF.

This clonotype was seen many times. The chain joins TRBV10-1 to TRBJ2-1; D may be TRBD1 (6 bases). Trimming stripped 0 bases from V and 4 bases from J, with 10 bases between. CDR1 and CDR2 (germline): WNHNN, SYGVQD (reference sequence). There are 15 residues in the CDR3. The CDR3 nucleotides are TGCGCCAGCAGTGAGTCGGGGGCTAGATACAATGAGCAGTTCTTC. Translating gives CASSESGARYNEQFF.

For this clonotype: A much larger clone differs by one base, so this may be a read error. The chain is built from TRBV28 and TRBJ2-1; TRBD2 matches at 12 bases. Germline V gene lookup returns CDR1 MDHEN and CDR2 SYDVKM. The CDR3 covers 19 residues. Unmatched junction bases numbered 21, after V lost 5 bases and J lost 10 bases. The CDR3 DNA follows: TGTGCCAGCAGTCTACGAGATCGACTAGCGGGAGACTCTCCCTACGAGCAGTTCTTC. Translating it yields CASSLRDRLAGDSPYEQFF.

The table lists this clonotype with a few counts. The chain is built from TRBV7-9 and TRBJ1-1; D remains unclear. CDR1 and CDR2 (germline): SEHNR, FQNEAQ (reference sequence). V lost 1 base, J lost 4 bases, and 16 bases lay in between. The CDR3 spans 16 residues. This CDR3 reads CASSLETGLQATEAFF. The CDR3 bases are TGTGCCAGCAGCTTAGAGACCGGGCTCCAGGCCACTGAAGCTTTCTTT.

This clonotype was seen at least ten times. The chain uses TRBV7-2 and TRBJ2-7; 9 bases agree with TRBD2. In germline, CDR1 is SGHTA, CDR2 FQGNSA. V lost 1 base to trimming and J lost 1 base; unmatched junction nucleotides: 5. The length of the CDR3 is 16 residues. CDR3 protein: CASSLVAGALSYEQYF. As DNA, the CDR3 is TGTGCCAGCAGCTTAGTAGCGGGAGCGTTATCCTACGAGCAGTACTTC.

This clonotype was counted many times. V gene TRBV28 combines with J gene TRBJ2-7, with 7 bases fitting TRBD1. With 7 bases clipped from V and 3 bases from J, the junction kept 6 bases outside the gene matches. Germline V gene sequence: CDR1 MDHEN, CDR2 SYDVKM. This CDR3 comprises 13 residues. CDR3 protein: CASTGDSLYEQYF. The CDR3 DNA follows: TGTGCCAGCACCGGGGACAGTCTCTACGAGCAGTACTTC.

This clonotype was detected a few times. The chain joins TRBV29-1 to TRBJ2-4; tentative D call: TRBD1 (5 bases). V was shortened by 4 bases and J by 0 bases, with 7 bases between the two germline ends. The CDR3 has 13 residues. Germline V lookup: CDR1 SQVTM, CDR2 ANQGSEA. CDR3 loop: CSVAGLAKNIQYF. CDR3 nucleotides: TGCAGCGTTGCAGGGCTAGCCAAAAACATTCAGTACTTC.

In this sample, this clonotype turned up many times. The J gene is TRBJ2-1, the V gene TRBV29-1, with 12 bases identical to TRBD2. The germline V gene encodes CDR1 SQVTM and CDR2 ANQGSEA. The CDR3 is 13 residues long. With V trimmed by 4 bases and J by 9 bases, 4 bases remained unmatched. Here the CDR3 reads CSVASGRAIEQFF. CDR3 DNA sequence: TGCAGCGTTGCTAGCGGGAGGGCCATTGAGCAGTTCTTC.

The table lists this clonotype with many counts. The chain links TRBV28 to TRBJ1-4; no firm D call. The CDR3 contains 16 residues. Looked up from germline, CDR1 is MDHEN and CDR2 is SYDVKM. V gave up 2 bases and J gave up 5 bases, with 15 bases separating them. The CDR3 spells CASSLPRRPSNEKLFF. The CDR3 coding sequence is TGTGCCAGCAGTTTACCCCGACGGCCTTCAAATGAAAAACTGTTTTTT.

This clonotype was observed at least ten times. This sequence joins TRBV20-1 and TRBJ2-2; maybe TRBD1 (5 bases). The V and J ends lost 2 bases and 6 bases respectively, with 19 bases between them. This CDR3 has 16 residues. The germline CDR1 and CDR2 sequences are DFQATT and SNEGSKA (reference sequence). The CDR3 nucleotides read TGCAGTGCTAGACCCGCCCGCCAGGGTCGGGCCGGGGAGCTGTTTTTT. It yields the protein CSARPARQGRAGELFF.

This clonotype was seen many times. The chain has TRBV28 and TRBJ2-1, with D unclear. The CDR3 has 14 residues. Germline V gene sequence: CDR1 MDHEN, CDR2 SYDVKM. V lost 2 bases, J lost 7 bases, and 12 bases lay in between. This CDR3 reads CASSLAEYENEQFF. In DNA form, the CDR3 reads TGTGCCAGCAGTTTAGCGGAGTATGAAAATGAGCAGTTCTTC.

At least ten counts were recorded for this clonotype. The chain is built from TRBV12-3 or TRBV12-4 and TRBJ2-7; the D gene is possibly TRBD2 (6 bases). V lost 3 bases to trimming and J lost 5 bases, with 17 bases between them. The CDR3 is 15 amino acids. CDR3 sequence: CASSLTSEGTDEQYF. Written as DNA, the CDR3 is TGTGCCAGCAGTTTGACTAGTGAGGGAACGGACGAGCAGTACTTC.

This clonotype was recorded at least ten times. V usage is TRBV7-8 and J usage is TRBJ1-1; tentatively, D is TRBD1 (5 bases). The CDR3 length is 12 residues. Germline CDR1 SGHVS, CDR2 FQNEAQ. The V and J ends lost 3 bases and 9 bases respectively, with 11 bases between them. The CDR3 is CASSFGEGKAFF. The CDR3 region has the DNA TGTGCCAGCAGCTTTGGGGAGGGGAAAGCTTTCTTT.

This clonotype was seen many times. The chain couples TRBV29-1 to TRBJ2-3, with TRBD1 identical over 7 bases. This CDR3 is 13 amino acids long. The germline CDR1 and CDR2 sequences are SQVTM and ANQGSEA. V was pared by 4 bases and J by 1 base, with 2 bases of the junction left unmatched. The CDR3 DNA follows: TGCAGCGTTGGGACAGGACGCACAGATACGCAGTATTTT. It codes for CSVGTGRTDTQYF.

In this sample, this clonotype turned up many times. V usage is TRBV7-9 and J usage is TRBJ2-7; 9 nucleotides match TRBD2. This CDR3 comprises 18 residues. Germline values: CDR1 SEHNR, CDR2 FQNEAQ (reference sequence). Unmatched junction bases numbered 16, after V lost 5 bases and J lost 2 bases. The DNA for the CDR3 is TGTGCCAGCAGCCCCGTTTACCCGCGGCTAGCGGGACCCTACGAGCAGTACTTC. This translates into CASSPVYPRLAGPYEQYF.

This clonotype was observed a handful of times. This chain uses TRBV30 with TRBJ2-1; 9 bases fit TRBD1. The CDR3 runs 15 residues. The J segment lost 5 bases and the V segment lost 5 bases, leaving 10 bases of the junction unmatched. CDR1 and CDR2 (germline): GTSNPN, SVGIG (reference sequence). The CDR3 sequence is CAWFSRDRADNEQFF. The CDR3 region has the DNA TGTGCCTGGTTTTCCCGGGACAGGGCGGACAATGAGCAGTTCTTC.

This clonotype was observed many times. V and J are TRBV6-4 and TRBJ2-1; TRBD2 aligns across 11 bases. Germline CDR1 reads MRHNA; CDR2 reads SNTAGT. The CDR3 runs 16 residues. V lost 0 bases to trimming and J lost 6 bases; unmatched junction nucleotides: 4. The CDR3 nucleotides are TGTGCCAGCAGTGACTCCGGACTAGCGGGTCCCAATGAGCAGTTCTTC. Amino acid sequence: CASSDSGLAGPNEQFF.